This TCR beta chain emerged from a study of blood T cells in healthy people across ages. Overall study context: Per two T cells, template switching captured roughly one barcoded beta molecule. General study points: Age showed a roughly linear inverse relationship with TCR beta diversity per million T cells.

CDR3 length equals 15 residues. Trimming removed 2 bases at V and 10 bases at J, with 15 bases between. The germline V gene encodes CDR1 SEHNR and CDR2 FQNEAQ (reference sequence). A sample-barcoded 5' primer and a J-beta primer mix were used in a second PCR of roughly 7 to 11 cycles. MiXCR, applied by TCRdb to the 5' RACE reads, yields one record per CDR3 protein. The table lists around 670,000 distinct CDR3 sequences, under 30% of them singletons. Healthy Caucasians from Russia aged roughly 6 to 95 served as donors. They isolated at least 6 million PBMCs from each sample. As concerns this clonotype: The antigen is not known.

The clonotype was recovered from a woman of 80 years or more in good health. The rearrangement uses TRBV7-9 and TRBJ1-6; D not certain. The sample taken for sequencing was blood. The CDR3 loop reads CASSLTVVTDSPLHF. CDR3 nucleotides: TGTGCCAGCAGCTTAACGGTAGTGACGGACTCACCCCTCCACTTT.